The sequence of this T cell receptor beta chain was determined in a study of PD-1 blockade in mismatch repair-deficient tumors. Looking at the study overall: Patients had 12 mismatch repair-deficient cancer types, all previously treated and progressing.

Germline loops: CDR1 SQVTM, CDR2 ANQGSEA. Losses at the gene ends were 4 bases for V and 2 bases for J; bases not matched to a gene: 4. There are 15 residues in the CDR3. Produced via immunoSEQ multiplex PCR; TCRdb's table is partial and in-frame only. The sample has tens of thousands of clones; over 75% are singletons. The source material was peripheral blood, sampled 12 weeks after starting pembrolizumab. The receptor comes from an adult with mismatch repair-deficient cancer. J is TRBJ2-6 and V is TRBV29-1; 8 nucleotides agree with TRBD1. CDR3 DNA: TGCAGCGTTGGAAAACAGGGGGCTGGGGCCAACGTCCTGACTTTC. Encoded protein: CSVGKQGAGANVLTF.